Listed here are 28 T cell receptor beta chains from one sample, sequenced in a study of T cell repertoires in cytomegalovirus infection. TCRdb ran MiXCR on the reads and lists one entry per CDR3 protein. Of around 300,000 distinct CDR3 sequences listed, approximately 22% are singletons. For these TCRs, the target antigens are not known. The source material was cultured PBMCs, sampled from culture after CMV antigen stimulation. The receptors come from a human donor in good health (CMV status not recorded). Some clones in this sample may be carry-over from other donors' samples.

This clonotype has just a few counts. The chain recombines TRBV20-1 with TRBJ1-5; TRBD1 might be the D (5 bases). Trimming removed 3 bases from V and 3 bases from J, with 9 bases in between. CDR1 is DFQATT, CDR2 SNEGSKA, per germline (reference sequence). The CDR3 contains 13 residues. CDR3 residues: CSASTGLNQPQHF. CDR3 bases: TGCAGTGCTAGTACGGGACTCAATCAGCCCCAGCATTTT.

CDR3 residues: CASSEEGGETQYF. CDR3 coding DNA: TGCGCCAGCAGCGAGGAAGGGGGGGAGACCCAGTACTTC. The chain has TRBV5-1 and TRBJ2-5, with D possibly being TRBD1 or TRBD2 (6 bases each). The ends were cut back, 4 bases at V and 5 bases at J, with 12 bases in the middle. CDR1 SGHRS and CDR2 YFSETQ come from the germline V gene. CDR3 length equals 13 residues.

In its sample, this clonotype was seen many times. V gene TRBV12-3 or TRBV12-4 combines with J gene TRBJ1-6; D is possibly TRBD1 (6 bases). V lost 8 bases and J 13 bases, leaving 18 bases between the germline ends. The CDR3 is 13 residues long. The CDR3 coding sequence is TGTGCCAGCGGTCGGAGGGGGGGGCCTCCCCTCCACTTT. The encoded protein is CASGRRGGPPLHF.

This clonotype was seen more than once but under ten times. The J gene is TRBJ2-3, the V gene TRBV12-3 or TRBV12-4; D possibly corresponds to TRBD2 (5 bases). Trimming stripped 5 bases from V and 1 base from J, with 13 bases between. The length of the CDR3 is 15 residues. Written as DNA, the CDR3 is TGTGCCAGCAGTGACTTACTAGAGGGCACAGATACGCAGTATTTT. It is translated as CASSDLLEGTDTQYF.

The chain recombines TRBV19 with TRBJ1-2; weak D call: TRBD1 (5 bases). Trimming pared 5 bases from V and 6 bases from J, leaving 19 bases between. In germline, CDR1 is LNHDA, CDR2 SQIVND (reference sequence). The CDR3 spans 15 residues. Written as DNA, the CDR3 is TGTGCCAGTAGTGCCTACAGGAGAGGTGGCGATGGCTACACCTTC. This sequence encodes CASSAYRRGGDGYTF.

In this sample, this clonotype turned up many times. The gene calls are TRBV18 and TRBJ1-3; D is perhaps TRBD1 (6 bases). The germline V gene encodes CDR1 KGHSH and CDR2 LQKENI. This CDR3 spans 15 amino acids. With 6 bases removed from V and 0 bases from J, the gap between germline ends came to 12 bases. CDR3 sequence reads: CASSKDSPSGNTIYF. The DNA of the CDR3 is TGTGCCAGCTCTAAGGACAGTCCCTCTGGAAACACCATATATTTT. Drawing the rest from reference TRBV18 and TRBJ1-3, the complete variable domain is NAGVMQNPRHLVRRRGQEARLRCSPMKGHSHVYWYRQLPEEGLKFMVYLQKENIIDESGMPKERFSAEFPKEGPSILRIQQVVRGDSAAYFCASSKDSPSGNTIYFGEGSWLTVV.

The chain uses TRBV2 and TRBJ2-1; TRBD1 might be the D (6 bases). This CDR3 region has 13 residues. V lost 5 bases, J lost 8 bases, and 13 bases lay in between. CDR1 SNHLY and CDR2 FYNNEI come from the germline V gene. In DNA form, the CDR3 reads TGTGCCAGCAGTCTACGATACAGGGATGAGCAGTTCTTC. Protein product: CASSLRYRDEQFF.

V gene TRBV7-2 combines with J gene TRBJ2-1, with a possible D match to TRBD2 (6 bases). The CDR3 runs to 17 residues. The V and J ends lost 0 bases and 5 bases respectively, with 17 bases between them. Germline lookup yields CDR1 SGHTA and CDR2 FQGNSA. In DNA, the CDR3 is TGTGCCAGCAGCTTAGCTCACCGGGAGTCCAACGACAATGAGCAGTTCTTC. This sequence encodes CASSLAHRESNDNEQFF.

The chain combines TRBV3-1 with TRBJ2-5, with 7 bases matching TRBD2. The germline V gene encodes CDR1 LGHDT and CDR2 YNNKEL (reference sequence). This CDR3 spans 16 amino acids. The J segment lost 4 bases and the V segment lost 4 bases, leaving 12 bases of the junction unmatched. For the CDR3, the DNA is TGTGCCAGCAGCCTTCCCGGCAGCGGGGATGGAGAGACCCAGTACTTC. This translates into CASSLPGSGDGETQYF.

This clonotype occurred a few times. The J gene is TRBJ2-1, the V gene TRBV11-2; TRBD2 aligns across 12 bases. The CDR3 loop spans 19 amino acids. With 5 bases clipped from V and 10 bases from J, the junction kept 21 bases outside the gene matches. CDR1 is SGHAT, CDR2 FQNNGV, per germline. The CDR3 nucleotides are TGTGCCAGCAGCAAAACCGGGACTAGCGGGTGGTATGGGGACAGGGAGCAGTTCTTC. It specifies CASSKTGTSGWYGDREQFF.

V and J are TRBV5-4 and TRBJ2-5, with D tentatively TRBD2 (6 bases). The germline V gene encodes CDR1 SGHNT and CDR2 YYREEE (reference sequence). The CDR3 has 17 residues. V lost 0 bases and J lost 5, with 20 bases in between. The CDR3 protein is CASSLGGLFRAEETQYF. CDR3 in DNA: TGTGCCAGCAGCTTGGGTGGACTATTCAGAGCGGAGGAGACCCAGTACTTC. Combining the CDR3 with reference TRBV5-4 and TRBJ2-5 gives the whole variable domain ETGVTQSPTHLIKTRGQQVTLRCSSQSGHNTVSWYQQALGQGPQFIFQYYREEENGRGNFPPRFSGLQFPNYSSELNVNALELDDSALYLCASSLGGLFRAEETQYFGPGTRLLVL.

The J gene is TRBJ1-1, the V gene TRBV14; 8 nucleotides line up with TRBD1. With V trimmed by 0 bases and J by 4 bases, 10 bases remained unmatched. This CDR3 contains 17 residues. Germline V gene data show CDR1 as SGHDN and CDR2 as FVKESK. The CDR3 is CASSQDIGQGGFTEAFF. In nucleotides, the CDR3 is TGTGCCAGCAGCCAAGATATCGGACAGGGTGGTTTCACTGAAGCTTTCTTT.

This clonotype occurred many times. This chain links TRBV12-3 or TRBV12-4 with TRBJ2-3; D is uncertain. V lost 6 bases and J 4 bases, leaving 11 bases between the germline ends. CDR3 size: 13 residues. The CDR3 DNA sequence: TGTGCCAGCAGCCCGACCGGCGCAGATACGCAGTATTTT. Protein sequence: CASSPTGADTQYF.

In its sample, this clonotype was seen many times. The chain employs TRBV7-3 and TRBJ2-1; 10 bases match TRBD2. The V segment lost 2 bases and the J segment 7 bases; nucleotides outside the gene matches: 11. CDR1 is SGHTA and CDR2 is FQGTGA in the germline V gene. The CDR3 totals 17 residues. This CDR3 is CASSLGVFPAGGNEQFF. Here the CDR3 DNA reads TGTGCCAGCAGCTTAGGTGTTTTTCCAGCGGGAGGGAATGAGCAGTTCTTC.

This clonotype has ten or more counts. V gene TRBV12-3 or TRBV12-4 combines with J gene TRBJ2-7; 8 bases line up with TRBD2. V lost 5 bases and J lost 6; bases outside the gene matches: 12. The CDR3 loop spans 15 amino acids. The CDR3 nucleotides read TGTGCCAGCAGTCGGAGCGGGAGTTGGATGGGCGAGCAGTACTTC. This translates into CASSRSGSWMGEQYF.

This clonotype was detected a few times. The V and J genes are TRBV2 and TRBJ1-3; D is uncertain. This CDR3 spans 12 amino acids. Trimming removed 6 bases at V and 4 bases at J, with 7 bases between. Germline lookup yields CDR1 SNHLY and CDR2 FYNNEI. The CDR3 sequence is CASSPQGNTIYF. CDR3 DNA: TGTGCCAGCAGCCCACAGGGAAACACCATATATTTT.

Many counts were recorded for this clonotype. This chain joins TRBV7-2 and TRBJ1-1, with 8 bases that match TRBD1. Germline V gene data show CDR1 as SGHTA and CDR2 as FQGNSA. V lost 4 bases to trimming and J lost 4 bases; unmatched junction nucleotides: 2. CDR3 length equals 13 residues. CDR3 loop: CASSSDRGTEAFF. CDR3 in DNA: TGTGCCAGCAGCTCAGACAGGGGCACTGAAGCTTTCTTT.

This clonotype has a count of ten or more. The rearrangement joins TRBV6-2 or TRBV6-3 to TRBJ1-1; D is undetermined. Trimming shortened V by 2 bases and J by 5 bases, and 6 bases separated the two germline ends. The CDR3 consists of 12 residues. CDR1 and CDR2 from the germline V gene are MNHEY and SVGEGT. CDR3 sequence: CASSYGRTEAFF. The CDR3 DNA is TGTGCCAGCAGTTACGGGCGGACTGAAGCTTTCTTT.

This clonotype has at least ten counts. The rearrangement uses TRBV7-6 and TRBJ2-1; 11 bases are a match to TRBD1. J was trimmed by 8 bases and V by 3 bases; bases with no gene match: 6. Germline values: CDR1 SGHVS, CDR2 FNYEAQ. This CDR3 has 15 amino acids. CDR3 sequence (DNA): TGTGCCAGCAGCTTGGGACAGGGGGATAGGGATGAGCAGTTCTTC. As protein: CASSLGQGDRDEQFF.

J is TRBJ2-3 and V is TRBV6-5; unclear D gene. Between the trimmed V and J ends, which lost 8 bases and 1 base, there was a span of 4 bases. Per germline, CDR1 MNHEY and CDR2 SVGAGI. There are 11 residues in the CDR3. Written as DNA, the CDR3 is TGTGCCAGCCCGGGCACAGATACGCAGTATTTT. Its protein is CASPGTDTQYF.

The sample holds many counts of this clonotype. This chain uses TRBV20-1 with TRBJ2-7; D is possibly TRBD2 (6 bases). Trimming removed 0 bases at V and 3 bases at J, with 15 bases between. Germline V gene data show CDR1 as DFQATT and CDR2 as SNEGSKA (reference sequence). CDR3 length: 15 residues. CDR3 amino acids: CSARDSGGSGYEQYV. The CDR3 region has the DNA TGCAGTGCTAGAGATTCAGGTGGTAGCGGCTACGAGCAGTACGTC.

The genes are TRBV20-1 and TRBJ2-7; TRBD1 agrees at 10 bases. V dropped 6 bases and J dropped 4; count of bases not matched to a gene: 12. The CDR3 is 15 amino acids. Per the germline V gene, CDR1 is DFQATT and CDR2 is SNEGSKA (reference sequence). The CDR3 nucleotides are TGCAGTGCCAACGACCGGGACAGGGGTTTATACGAGCAGTACTTC. The encoded protein is CSANDRDRGLYEQYF.

This clonotype was detected a few times. The chain employs TRBV4-3 and TRBJ1-1; 9 nucleotides line up with TRBD1. J gave up 1 base and V 5 bases, and 2 bases lay outside the gene matches. The CDR3 sequence is 14 residues long. Looked up from germline, CDR1 is LGHNA and CDR2 is YSLEER. The CDR3 reads CASSADRGNTEAFF. Here the CDR3 DNA reads TGCGCCAGCAGCGCGGACAGGGGGAACACTGAAGCTTTCTTT.

This clonotype was seen only a few times. The V and J genes are TRBV2 and TRBJ2-7; D is uncertain. Trimming left V 6 bases short and J 4 bases short, with 4 bases between. Looked up from germline, CDR1 is SNHLY and CDR2 is FYNNEI. The CDR3 is made up of 10 amino acids. The CDR3 coding sequence is TGTGCCAGCAGGGATTACGAGCAGTACGTC. Translating it yields CASRDYEQYV.

The chain links TRBV12-3 or TRBV12-4 to TRBJ2-5, with 13 bases aligning to TRBD2. V shed 4 bases and J 2 bases; nucleotides not matched to a gene: 7. This CDR3 is built from 17 residues. CDR3 sequence reads: CASSSYGLAGDQETQYF. CDR3 sequence (DNA): TGTGCCAGCAGTTCCTACGGACTAGCGGGAGATCAAGAGACCCAGTACTTC.

The chain has TRBV29-1 and TRBJ2-1; either TRBD1 or TRBD2 may supply D (5 bases each). In germline, CDR1 is SQVTM, CDR2 ANQGSEA. The CDR3 length is 16 residues. The V and J ends lost 6 bases and 10 bases respectively, with 28 bases between them. The CDR3 protein is CSVGVLSGPNPYEQFF. CDR3 DNA sequence: TGCAGCGTAGGCGTACTATCGGGACCAAATCCATACGAGCAGTTCTTC.

The chain carries TRBV25-1 and TRBJ2-1; 10 positions match TRBD2. CDR1 and CDR2 from the germline V gene are MGHDK and SYGVNS. V lost 1 base and J lost 4; bases outside the gene matches: 7. The CDR3 is 17 residues long. The chain's CDR3 is CASSEFLTSGPYNEQFF. CDR3 coding DNA: TGTGCCAGCAGTGAATTTTTGACTAGCGGGCCGTACAATGAGCAGTTCTTC.

This clonotype has a handful of counts. In DNA, the CDR3 is TGCAGTGCTGGGACAGGGAGGAACACTGAAGCTTTCTTT. The encoded protein is CSAGTGRNTEAFF. The V call is TRBV20-1, the J call TRBJ1-1, with TRBD1 matching 9 bases. The germline V gene has CDR1 DFQATT and CDR2 SNEGSKA (reference sequence). Unmatched junction bases numbered 2, after V lost 5 bases and J lost 1 base. The CDR3 extends over 13 amino acids.